The 29 T cell receptor beta chains below come from one sample, sequenced in a study of cytomegalovirus exposure and HLA in healthy donors. The study ran its PCR with 60 Vbeta and 13 Jbeta primers. Assay used: immunoSEQ multiplex PCR; TCRdb lists only in-frame clones, some missing. Of 190,000 or so clones in the sample, around four fifths were seen once. The material sequenced was PBMCs. Receptors originate from a woman in her 50s in good health and CMV-seropositive.

The chain is built from TRBV11-3 and TRBJ2-7; no definite D call. Germline CDR1 and CDR2: SGHNT and YENEEA. Trimming left V 0 bases short and J 4 bases short, with 4 bases between. The CDR3 runs 12 residues. The CDR3: CASSLDGYEQYF. CDR3 nucleotide sequence: TGTGCCAGCAGCTTAGACGGGTACGAGCAGTACTTC.

CDR3 loop: CASSLRLAGGRGTQYF. In DNA form, the CDR3 reads TGTGCCAGCAGTTTAAGACTAGCGGGAGGACGGGGGACCCAGTACTTC. This sequence joins TRBV28 and TRBJ2-5; 13 bases map to TRBD2. Germline V gives CDR1 MDHEN, CDR2 SYDVKM. J gave up 7 bases and V 2 bases, and 7 bases lay outside the gene matches. The CDR3 runs to 16 residues.

This sequence joins TRBV28 and TRBJ1-1, with TRBD1 matching over 8 bases. The CDR3 has 16 residues. Germline values: CDR1 MDHEN, CDR2 SYDVKM. V was clipped by 4 bases and J by 5 bases; unmatched bases: 12. Here the CDR3 DNA reads TGTGCCAGCAGTTCCCTCTTAGACAGGGGCAGGACTGAAGCTTTCTTT. It translates to CASSSLLDRGRTEAFF.

The chain carries TRBV7-6 and TRBJ2-3; 8 nucleotides align to TRBD2. V was clipped by 1 base and J by 3 bases; unmatched bases: 0. This CDR3 is built from 14 residues. In germline, CDR1 is SGHVS, CDR2 FNYEAQ. CDR3 residues: CASSLVAGTDTQYF. CDR3 DNA sequence: TGTGCCAGCAGCTTAGTAGCGGGGACAGATACGCAGTATTTT.

The chain employs TRBV27 and TRBJ1-2; the D gene is possibly TRBD1 (5 bases). Deletions cut 10 bases from V and 7 bases from J, with 16 bases between. This CDR3 region has 12 residues. Germline V gene lookup returns CDR1 MNHEY and CDR2 SMNVEV (reference sequence). This CDR3 is CATLGRGLGYTF. The DNA for the CDR3 is TGTGCCACCTTGGGGAGGGGCCTTGGCTACACCTTC.

The V call is TRBV9, the J call TRBJ2-2; 7 positions match TRBD2. The CDR3 is 16 amino acids. CDR1 is SGDLS, CDR2 YYNGEE, per germline. The J segment lost 6 bases and the V segment lost 3 bases, leaving 11 bases of the junction unmatched. The CDR3 bases are TGTGCCAGCAGCGGCCAGAGCGGGATTCTTTCCGGGGAGCTGTTTTTT. Protein sequence: CASSGQSGILSGELFF.

This chain connects TRBV6-1 to TRBJ2-5, with 10 positions matching TRBD2. This CDR3 region has 16 residues. V dropped 3 bases and J dropped 1; count of bases not matched to a gene: 5. The germline gives CDR1 MNHNS, CDR2 SASEGT. CDR3 sequence reads: CASSEGTSVFQETQYF. DNA of the CDR3: TGTGCCAGCAGTGAGGGGACTAGCGTCTTCCAAGAGACCCAGTACTTC.

The chain links TRBV7-9 to TRBJ2-3; 15 bases align to TRBD2. Germline V gene sequence: CDR1 SEHNR, CDR2 FQNEAQ (reference sequence). The V gene end was trimmed by 4 bases and the J gene end by 3 bases; junction bases not matched to a gene: 2. This CDR3 has 16 residues. CDR3 sequence reads: CASSSGLAGGTDTQYF. In nucleotides, the CDR3 is TGTGCCAGCAGCTCCGGACTAGCGGGAGGGACAGATACGCAGTATTTT.

This clone occurred a few times. The chain couples TRBV4-3 to TRBJ2-6; a possible D gene is TRBD2 (5 bases). Trimming took 0 bases from V and 4 from J, leaving 13 bases between them. Per germline, CDR1 LGHNA and CDR2 YSLEER. The CDR3 consists of 17 residues. The CDR3 region is CASSQDFPGSGANVLTF. The CDR3 bases are TGCGCCAGCAGCCAAGATTTCCCGGGGTCCGGGGCCAACGTCCTGACTTTC.

J is TRBJ1-5 and V is TRBV28; tentative D call: TRBD1 (5 bases). V was cut by 4 bases and J by 4 bases, with 8 bases left in between. There are 13 residues in the CDR3. Germline values: CDR1 MDHEN, CDR2 SYDVKM. CDR3 protein: CASSSGLNQPQHF. For the CDR3, the DNA is TGTGCCAGCAGTTCAGGGTTAAATCAGCCCCAGCATTTT.

The chain combines TRBV5-1 with TRBJ2-6; possible D gene TRBD2, 5 bases. V lost 0 bases and J 0 bases, leaving 10 bases between the germline ends. This CDR3 has 17 amino acids. Germline V lookup: CDR1 SGHRS, CDR2 YFSETQ. The CDR3 sequence: CASSLAGVGSGANVLTF. The CDR3 nucleotides read TGCGCCAGCAGCTTGGCCGGGGTCGGCTCTGGGGCCAACGTCCTGACTTTC.

The chain carries TRBV6-5 and TRBJ1-3; D gene uncertain. Germline V gene lookup returns CDR1 MNHEY and CDR2 SVGAGI. The CDR3 has 15 amino acids. Deletions cut 2 bases from V and 0 bases from J, with 8 bases between. The DNA of the CDR3 is TGTGCCAGCAGTTACCGGCGGAACTCTGGAAACACCATATATTTT. It specifies CASSYRRNSGNTIYF.

This sequence joins TRBV15 and TRBJ2-1; TRBD2 is a possible D gene (5 bases). CDR3 size: 15 residues. V was trimmed by 0 bases and J by 10 bases, leaving 16 bases between them. The V gene's germline CDR1 is LNHNV and CDR2 YYDKDF (reference sequence). The CDR3 DNA sequence: TGTGCCACCAGCAGAGATGGGAGCCGGACCCGCGAGCAGTTCTTC. It specifies CATSRDGSRTREQFF.

The rearrangement joins TRBV9 to TRBJ2-2; the match to TRBD2 covers 7 bases. The CDR3 covers 15 residues. Germline CDR1 reads SGDLS; CDR2 reads YYNGEE. J lost 2 bases, V lost 4 bases, and 5 bases had no gene match. The CDR3 is CASSRGGANTGELFF. For the CDR3, the DNA is TGTGCCAGCAGCCGCGGGGGAGCCAACACCGGGGAGCTGTTTTTT.

This chain connects TRBV7-2 to TRBJ1-4, with TRBD1 matching 8 bases. The CDR3 consists of 16 residues. V trimming: 5 bases; J trimming: 4 bases; junction bases outside the gene matches: 9. Germline V CDR1 and CDR2: SGHTA, FQGNSA. The CDR3 spells CASSLNAGGLNEKLFF. CDR3 DNA sequence: TGTGCCAGCAGCCTAAACGCAGGGGGCCTTAATGAAAAACTGTTTTTT. The whole variable domain, remainder taken from reference TRBV7-2 and TRBJ1-4, is GAGVSQSPSNKVTEKGKDVELRCDPISGHTALYWYRQSLGQGLEFLIYFQGNSAPDKSGLPSDRFSAERTGGSVSTLTIQRTQQEDSAVYLCASSLNAGGLNEKLFFGSGTQLSVL.

Only one count was recorded for this clone. The chain carries TRBV19 and TRBJ2-2; D perhaps matches TRBD2 (5 bases). Per germline, CDR1 LNHDA and CDR2 SQIVND (reference sequence). The CDR3 totals 14 residues. V was shortened by 6 bases and J by 3 bases, with 11 bases between the two germline ends. The CDR3 sequence is CASRVAQHTGELFF. The CDR3 DNA sequence: TGTGCCAGTAGGGTAGCGCAGCACACCGGGGAGCTGTTTTTT.

The chain is built from TRBV6-1 and TRBJ2-1; 10 bases agree with TRBD1. The CDR3 spans 16 residues. After removal of 3 bases from V and 8 bases from J, the junction contained 10 bases not matched to a gene. Germline CDR1 MNHNS, CDR2 SASEGT. The CDR3 nucleotides are TGTGCCAGCAGTGACTTAAGGAGGGACAGGGGAGATGAGCAGTTCTTC. Amino acids: CASSDLRRDRGDEQFF.

The V and J genes are TRBV10-3 and TRBJ2-7; 8 bases fit TRBD2. The germline gives CDR1 ENHRY, CDR2 SYGVKD. The V and J ends lost 3 bases and 4 bases, in that order; junction bases with no gene match: 8. The CDR3 totals 15 residues. DNA of the CDR3: TGTGCCATCAGTGACCAGGCTAGCGGGTTTTACGAGCAGTACTTC. Translated, it gives CAISDQASGFYEQYF.

This chain connects TRBV19 to TRBJ2-5; 11 bases line up with TRBD2. The CDR3 is 15 residues long. J gave up 7 bases and V 5 bases, and 9 bases lay outside the gene matches. Germline V lookup: CDR1 LNHDA, CDR2 SQIVND (reference sequence). In nucleotides, the CDR3 is TGTGCCAGTAGTTTTACGACTAGCGGGATTGGGACCCAGTACTTC. This sequence encodes CASSFTTSGIGTQYF.

The count of this clone is one. The V call is TRBV5-4, the J call TRBJ1-4; 7 bases are shared with TRBD1. This CDR3 contains 14 residues. Germline values: CDR1 SGHNT, CDR2 YYREEE (reference sequence). V was pared by 0 bases and J by 8 bases, with 4 bases of the junction left unmatched. The CDR3 sequence is CASSLGRGQEKLFF. In nucleotides, the CDR3 is TGTGCCAGCAGCTTGGGGAGGGGGCAAGAAAAACTGTTTTTT.

The chain joins TRBV7-9 to TRBJ2-1; 13 nucleotides match TRBD2. J lost 4 bases, V lost 4 bases, and 10 bases had no gene match. The V gene's germline CDR1 is SEHNR and CDR2 FQNEAQ (reference sequence). The CDR3 length is 18 residues. CDR3 bases: TGTGCCAGCAGCTGGAGGGGGGCGACTAGCGGGGGGTACAATGAGCAGTTCTTC. It encodes CASSWRGATSGGYNEQFF.

This clone was recorded only once. The J gene is TRBJ1-1, the V gene TRBV28, with D unclear. V was clipped by 4 bases and J by 4 bases, with 13 bases between them. CDR1 and CDR2 (germline): MDHEN, SYDVKM. The CDR3 covers 14 residues. The CDR3 DNA is TGTGCCAGCAGTTCAAACAGTATTGGCACTGAAGCTTTCTTT. This gives the protein CASSSNSIGTEAFF.

V is TRBV5-1 and J is TRBJ1-5, with D possibly being TRBD1 (6 bases). CDR3 length equals 14 residues. The germline V gene encodes CDR1 SGHRS and CDR2 YFSETQ. V dropped 1 base and J dropped 5 bases, with 10 bases sitting between them. CDR3 region: CASSLSGADQPQHF. CDR3 in DNA: TGCGCCAGCAGCTTGTCAGGGGCCGATCAGCCCCAGCATTTT.

The J gene is TRBJ2-2, the V gene TRBV14; D is possibly TRBD2 (5 bases). The V gene's germline CDR1 is SGHDN and CDR2 FVKESK. The CDR3 contains 16 residues. Trimming took 2 bases from V and 6 from J, leaving 16 bases between them. CDR3 region: CASSQIKPGRAGELFF. Written as DNA, the CDR3 is TGTGCCAGCAGCCAAATCAAGCCCGGGCGGGCCGGGGAGCTGTTTTTT.

This clone was seen more than once but under ten times. The chain recombines TRBV11-1 with TRBJ1-1, with TRBD1 matching over 10 bases. Unmatched junction bases numbered 7, after V lost 2 bases and J lost 4 bases. In germline, CDR1 is SGHAT, CDR2 FQDESV (reference sequence). The CDR3 runs to 16 residues. The CDR3 loop is CASSLPGQGYRTEAFF. CDR3 coding DNA: TGTGCCAGCAGCTTACCGGGACAGGGGTATCGCACTGAAGCTTTCTTT.

The V gene is TRBV7-3, the J gene TRBJ2-2; the match to TRBD1 covers 9 bases. With V trimmed by 5 bases and J by 1 base, 2 bases remained unmatched. The CDR3 loop spans 15 amino acids. Germline assignment: CDR1 SGHTA and CDR2 FQGTGA. This chain's CDR3 is CASSRDRVNTGELFF. The CDR3 DNA sequence: TGTGCCAGCAGCCGGGACAGGGTGAACACCGGGGAGCTGTTTTTT.

V gene TRBV7-6 combines with J gene TRBJ2-1; the D gene is possibly TRBD1 (6 bases). The germline V gene has CDR1 SGHVS and CDR2 FNYEAQ. The V end was cut by 5 bases, the J end by 3 bases, with 11 bases between. The CDR3 has 14 amino acids. CDR3 sequence: CASSTIQGYNEQFF. DNA for the CDR3: TGTGCCAGCAGCACAATACAGGGCTACAATGAGCAGTTCTTC.

The rearrangement uses TRBV4-1 and TRBJ2-2; TRBD1 is a possible D gene (6 bases). CDR3 length: 14 residues. Germline CDR1 reads MGHRA; CDR2 reads YSYEKL. With 6 bases removed from V and 6 bases from J, the gap between germline ends came to 14 bases. Written as DNA, the CDR3 is TGCGCCAGCAGAAACAGGGTCGGGCCCGGGGAGCTGTTTTTT. This translates into CASRNRVGPGELFF.

This chain uses TRBV25-1 with TRBJ1-5, with 7 bases matching TRBD1. In germline, CDR1 is MGHDK, CDR2 SYGVNS. This CDR3 contains 14 residues. Germline trimming cut 6 bases from V and 2 bases from J; bases unmatched to any gene: 4. The CDR3 sequence: CASSRQGRNQPQHF. CDR3 nucleotide sequence: TGTGCCAGCAGCCGACAGGGCCGCAATCAGCCCCAGCATTTT.